The 22 T cell receptor beta chains presented below share a single source sample, sequenced in a study of shared clonotypes between healthy human individuals. Sequencing used immunoSEQ multiplex PCR; TCRdb keeps in-frame clones, though not all of them. This table has roughly 2,000,000 clones, 93% appearing once. Positively selected for CCR7, the CD45RO-negative cells used as naive CD8 cells excluded terminally differentiated effector memory CD45RA+ cells. Sequencing used naive CD8+ T cells from PBMCs. The source is a young man in good health. Some clones in this sample may be carry-over from other donors' samples.

This clone was seen just once. The rearrangement joins TRBV6-5 to TRBJ2-7; tentatively, D is TRBD1 (6 bases). V lost 11 bases and J lost 4, with 9 bases in between. Germline CDR1 and CDR2: MNHEY and SVGAGI. The CDR3 is 10 amino acids. In DNA, the CDR3 is TGTGCCGTGGGGGCTTACGAGCAGTACTTC. Translation gives CAVGAYEQYF.

The gene calls are TRBV28 and TRBJ2-5; 7 nucleotides align to TRBD1. V lost 5 bases, J lost 2 bases, and 8 bases stayed unmatched. Per germline, CDR1 MDHEN and CDR2 SYDVKM. The CDR3 length is 15 residues. As DNA, the CDR3 is TGTGCCAGCAGTCAACTTGGGACAGCACAAGAGACCCAGTACTTC. Its protein product is CASSQLGTAQETQYF.

The CDR3 DNA sequence: TGCGCCAGCAGGGGGGCAACTCCTGGCGAGCAGTACTTC. It encodes CASRGATPGEQYF. V usage is TRBV4-1 and J usage is TRBJ2-7, with D tentatively TRBD1 (6 bases). Trimming removed 6 bases from V and 6 bases from J, with 15 bases in between. Germline assignment: CDR1 MGHRA and CDR2 YSYEKL. This CDR3 region has 13 residues.

The chain is built from TRBV27 and TRBJ2-3, with D hard to call. CDR3 length: 16 amino acids. V lost 5 bases, J lost 2 bases, and 17 bases lay in between. Germline V gives CDR1 MNHEY, CDR2 SMNVEV (reference sequence). The CDR3 region is CASSNLALRDTDTQYF. CDR3 DNA: TGTGCCAGCAGTAACCTGGCGCTTAGAGACACAGATACGCAGTATTTT.

The V and J genes are TRBV5-5 and TRBJ1-4; TRBD1 might be the D (5 bases). Germline CDR1 SGHKS, CDR2 YYEKEE (reference sequence). The CDR3 is made up of 18 amino acids. The V end was cut by 0 bases, the J end by 6 bases, with 21 bases between. CDR3 residues: CASSLDEWFGTSDEKLFF. The CDR3 DNA is TGTGCCAGCAGCTTGGATGAGTGGTTCGGGACCTCGGATGAAAAACTGTTTTTT.

The J gene is TRBJ2-3, the V gene TRBV10-3; D unresolved. Trimming cost V 2 bases and J 6 bases, with 12 bases left between them. The germline V gene encodes CDR1 ENHRY and CDR2 SYGVKD. CDR3 size: 14 residues. In nucleotides, the CDR3 is TGTGCCATCAGTGAGGTTGACGCCTCCGATACGCAGTATTTT. The encoded protein is CAISEVDASDTQYF.

V gene TRBV13 combines with J gene TRBJ2-7; TRBD1 is a possible D gene (6 bases). V lost 4 bases to trimming and J lost 7 bases, with 14 bases between them. The CDR3 loop spans 13 amino acids. Per germline, CDR1 PRHDT and CDR2 FYEKMQ (reference sequence). CDR3: CASSSQGSREQYF. The CDR3 DNA is TGTGCCAGCAGCTCCCAGGGGTCCCGGGAGCAGTACTTC.

The chain uses TRBV5-5 and TRBJ2-7; 7 bases align to TRBD2. The CDR3 has 13 amino acids. CDR1 is SGHKS and CDR2 is YYEKEE in the germline V gene (reference sequence). The J segment lost 4 bases and the V segment lost 2 bases, leaving 3 bases of the junction unmatched. This CDR3 is CASSLREAYEQYF. CDR3 coding DNA: TGTGCCAGCAGCTTACGGGAGGCATACGAGCAGTACTTC.

The chain joins TRBV7-8 to TRBJ1-5; weak D call: TRBD1 (5 bases). The CDR3 has 15 residues. V was shortened by 0 bases and J by 4 bases, with 10 bases between the two germline ends. CDR1 and CDR2 from the germline V gene are SGHVS and FQNEAQ. CDR3 coding DNA: TGTGCCAGCAGCTTAGCGGCAGGGTGGAATCAGCCCCAGCATTTT. It yields the protein CASSLAAGWNQPQHF.

The chain is built from TRBV5-1 and TRBJ2-1; 10 nucleotides match TRBD2. Trimming removed 2 bases from V and 9 bases from J; junction bases left unmatched: 5. The germline V gene encodes CDR1 SGHRS and CDR2 YFSETQ. The CDR3 loop spans 14 amino acids. For the CDR3, the DNA is TGCGCCAGCAGCTTAGGACTAGCGGTCATTGAGCAGTTCTTC. This translates into CASSLGLAVIEQFF. Together with reference TRBV5-1 and TRBJ2-1, the CDR3 gives the full variable domain: KAGVTQTPRYLIKTRGQQVTLSCSPISGHRSVSWYQQTPGQGLQFLFEYFSETQRNKGNFPGRFSGRQFSNSRSEMNVSTLELGDSALYLCASSLGLAVIEQFFGPGTRLTVL.

The chain couples TRBV7-9 to TRBJ2-1, with 7 bases fitting TRBD2. The CDR3 runs 14 residues. Germline-derived CDR1 and CDR2 are SEHNR and FQNEAQ (reference sequence). The V and J ends lost 5 bases and 4 bases, in that order; junction bases with no gene match: 5. The CDR3 protein is CASSPSGDYNEQFF. CDR3 bases: TGTGCCAGCAGCCCAAGCGGGGATTACAATGAGCAGTTCTTC.

This clone was found once. This rearrangement joins TRBV14 to TRBJ2-5; D is unclear. This CDR3 comprises 12 residues. Germline values: CDR1 SGHDN, CDR2 FVKESK. The V gene lost 2 bases and the J gene lost 2 bases, with 3 bases spanning the gap. CDR3 nucleotides: TGTGCCAGCAGCCAATTGCAAGAGACCCAGTACTTC. Translated: CASSQLQETQYF.

J is TRBJ1-1 and V is TRBV6-9, with D possibly being TRBD1 (5 bases). The CDR3 has 19 residues. Germline V CDR1 and CDR2: MNHGY, SVAAGI. Trimming removed 8 bases at V and 3 bases at J, with 31 bases between. This CDR3 reads CASLTVLGLRGNMYTEAFF. CDR3 coding DNA: TGTGCCAGCCTGACAGTATTAGGCCTACGGGGCAATATGTACACTGAAGCTTTCTTT.

The V gene is TRBV25-1, the J gene TRBJ2-7, with D perhaps TRBD2 (5 bases). The CDR3 covers 14 residues. Germline V gene data show CDR1 as MGHDK and CDR2 as SYGVNS. Trimming took off 6 bases at V and 5 bases at J, with 17 bases between the two ends. DNA of the CDR3: TGTGCCAGCAGCGAGACGGGATTAGGTAACGAGCAGTACTTC. It specifies CASSETGLGNEQYF.

CDR3 loop: CATSSQGTPRDDEQFF. CDR3 DNA: TGTGCCACCAGCAGCCAAGGGACCCCCAGGGACGATGAGCAGTTCTTC. The V and J genes are TRBV15 and TRBJ2-1, with D tentatively TRBD1 or TRBD2 (5 bases each). V dropped 3 bases and J dropped 8 bases, with 20 bases sitting between them. Germline CDR1 is LNHNV and CDR2 is YYDKDF (reference sequence). The CDR3 loop spans 16 amino acids.

Worth noting for this clone: The junction does not match germline at one end; this may be a read error. The chain is built from TRBV11-2 and TRBJ2-5, with D possibly matching TRBD2 (6 bases). Germline assignment: CDR1 SGHAT and CDR2 FQNNGV. The CDR3 runs to 13 residues. The CDR3 DNA reads TGTGCCAGCAGCCATCGCCCAATAGAGCGGGTAAACTTC. Amino acids: CASSHRPIERVNF.

V is TRBV7-2 and J is TRBJ1-5; a possible D gene is TRBD1 (6 bases). The CDR3 is 15 residues long. V shed 3 bases and J shed 3 bases, with 12 bases lying between them. Germline CDR1 SGHTA, CDR2 FQGNSA. CDR3 sequence reads: CASSLKDSYNQPQHF. DNA of the CDR3: TGTGCCAGCAGCTTGAAGGACAGCTACAATCAGCCCCAGCATTTT.

This chain links TRBV28 with TRBJ1-1, with no clear D. CDR1 MDHEN and CDR2 SYDVKM come from the germline V gene. The germline V and J ends were trimmed by 2 bases and 4 bases, with 11 bases remaining between them. This CDR3 spans 14 amino acids. The CDR3 nucleotides are TGTGCCAGCAGTTTAGACTCGGGAGGCACTGAAGCTTTCTTT. It codes for CASSLDSGGTEAFF. The whole variable domain, remainder taken from reference TRBV28 and TRBJ1-1, is DVKVTQSSRYLVKRTGEKVFLECVQDMDHENMFWYRQDPGLGLRLIYFSYDVKMKEKGDIPEGYSVSREKKERFSLILESASTNQTSMYLCASSLDSGGTEAFFGQGTRLTVV.

The V call is TRBV29-1, the J call TRBJ1-1; D gene ambiguous. Germline V gives CDR1 SQVTM, CDR2 ANQGSEA. Trimming took 5 bases from V and 4 from J, leaving 11 bases between them. This CDR3 contains 12 residues. The CDR3 DNA is TGCAGCGTTATTAACCAAGGCACTGAAGCTTTCTTT. It codes for CSVINQGTEAFF.

The V call is TRBV27, the J call TRBJ2-7, with 9 positions matching TRBD2. CDR3 length equals 17 residues. In germline, CDR1 is MNHEY, CDR2 SMNVEV (reference sequence). V was clipped by 2 bases and J by 5 bases; unmatched bases: 13. The CDR3, as DNA: TGTGCCAGCAGTTTACGGGTTAGCGGGAGTCGGATCCACGAGCAGTACTTC. As protein: CASSLRVSGSRIHEQYF.

The V gene is TRBV5-1, the J gene TRBJ2-1; D might be TRBD2 (5 bases). CDR3 length equals 15 residues. The ends were cut back, 4 bases at V and 0 bases at J, with 11 bases in the middle. CDR1 SGHRS and CDR2 YFSETQ come from the germline V gene. CDR3 sequence reads: CASSTGLASYNEQFF. The CDR3 bases are TGCGCCAGCAGCACCGGACTGGCCTCCTACAATGAGCAGTTCTTC.

The gene calls are TRBV5-1 and TRBJ1-1; D perhaps matches TRBD1 (5 bases). In germline, CDR1 is SGHRS, CDR2 YFSETQ. The CDR3 consists of 13 residues. V lost 2 bases, J lost 7 bases, and 12 bases lay in between. CDR3 protein: CASSFGQGYEAFF. The CDR3 coding sequence is TGCGCCAGCAGCTTCGGGCAGGGTTATGAAGCTTTCTTT.